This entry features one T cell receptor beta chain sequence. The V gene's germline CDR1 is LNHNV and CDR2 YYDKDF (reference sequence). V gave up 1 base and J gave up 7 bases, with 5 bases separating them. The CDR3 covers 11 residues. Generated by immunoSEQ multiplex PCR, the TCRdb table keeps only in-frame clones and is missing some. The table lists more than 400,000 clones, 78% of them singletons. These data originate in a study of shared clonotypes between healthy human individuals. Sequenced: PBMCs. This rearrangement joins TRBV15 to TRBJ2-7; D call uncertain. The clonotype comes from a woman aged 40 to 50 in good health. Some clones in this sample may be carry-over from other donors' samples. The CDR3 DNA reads TGTGCCACCAGCAGAGCGAGGGAGCAGTACTTC. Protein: CATSRAREQYF. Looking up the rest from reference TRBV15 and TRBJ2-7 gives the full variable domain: DAMVIQNPRYQVTQFGKPVTLSCSQTLNHNVMYWYQQKSSQAPKLLFHYYDKDFNNEADTPDNFQSRRPNTSFCFLDIRSPGLGDTAMYLCATSRAREQYFGPGTRLTVT.